These 15 T cell receptor beta chains originate from one sample sequenced in a study of T cells after posttransplantation cyclophosphamide. Profiled with immunoSEQ multiplex PCR; TCRdb holds only in-frame clones, not every one. The sample carries about 10,000 clones, approximately 80% recorded once. A marrow graft followed busulfan-fludarabine conditioning, with cyclophosphamide on days +3 and +4. The sample consisted of PBMCs, taken 1,700 to 2,000 days after allogeneic stem cell transplant with posttransplant cyclophosphamide. The receptors come from a female patient aged 45-60 years who received an allogeneic stem cell transplant from a related donor, was CMV-positive, and had no GVHD. The T cells may come from the graft donor.

The rearrangement uses TRBV15 and TRBJ2-7, with TRBD1 matching over 10 bases. With V trimmed by 3 bases and J by 4 bases, 3 bases remained unmatched. The CDR3 has 14 residues. In germline, CDR1 is LNHNV, CDR2 YYDKDF (reference sequence). CDR3 amino acids: CATSRRQGAYEQYF. In DNA, the CDR3 is TGTGCCACCAGCAGGAGACAGGGGGCTTACGAGCAGTACTTC.

CDR3 region: CASSQTFSSYEQYF. CDR3 DNA sequence: TGTGCCAGCAGCCAGACTTTCAGCTCCTACGAGCAGTACTTC. This chain uses TRBV27 with TRBJ2-7; D remains unclear. The CDR3 length is 14 residues. The germline V and J ends were trimmed by 6 bases and 0 bases, with 12 bases remaining between them. Per germline, CDR1 MNHEY and CDR2 SMNVEV (reference sequence).

The chain has TRBV7-2 and TRBJ2-7; D is perhaps TRBD2 (6 bases). Germline CDR1 and CDR2: SGHTA and FQGNSA. The CDR3 is 16 amino acids. The V gene lost 6 bases and the J gene lost 3 bases, with 21 bases spanning the gap. CDR3 in DNA: TGTGCCAGCAGTCTAGACCCGGCGGGGCAGGGCTACGAGCAGTACTTC. As protein: CASSLDPAGQGYEQYF.

This clone turned up a few times. CDR3 sequence reads: CASSLELGLEQYF. DNA for the CDR3: TGTGCCAGCAGCTTAGAGTTGGGGCTCGAGCAGTACTTC. This sequence joins TRBV11-1 and TRBJ2-7, with D possibly being TRBD1 (5 bases). Trimming took off 1 base at V and 6 bases at J, with 10 bases between the two ends. The length of the CDR3 is 13 residues. Germline V gives CDR1 SGHAT, CDR2 FQDESV (reference sequence).

The CDR3 spells CASSLGHGSREAFF. CDR3 nucleotide sequence: TGTGCCAGCAGTCTCGGACACGGGTCAAGGGAAGCTTTCTTT. The chain recombines TRBV5-6 with TRBJ1-1, with D tentatively TRBD1 (5 bases). Germline CDR1 and CDR2: SGHDT and YYEEEE. This CDR3 contains 14 residues. The germline V and J ends were trimmed by 5 bases and 8 bases, with 19 bases remaining between them.

The J gene is TRBJ2-1, the V gene TRBV14; 8 nucleotides match TRBD1. CDR1 is SGHDN and CDR2 is FVKESK in the germline V gene. The CDR3 is 17 amino acids. V lost 1 base to trimming and J lost 5 bases; unmatched junction nucleotides: 10. The CDR3 spells CASSQGFQGAANNEQFF. CDR3 DNA: TGTGCCAGCAGCCAAGGATTTCAGGGGGCAGCCAACAATGAGCAGTTCTTC.

This sequence joins TRBV4-2 and TRBJ2-7; 10 nucleotides line up with TRBD2. Germline V lookup: CDR1 LGHNA, CDR2 YNFKEQ. Trimming cost V 0 bases and J 0 bases; bases outside gene matches: 2. This CDR3 is built from 16 residues. The CDR3 DNA sequence: TGTGCCAGCAGCCAAGATGGGACTAGCGCCTCCTACGAGCAGTACTTC. Protein: CASSQDGTSASYEQYF.

The chain carries TRBV6-5 and TRBJ1-1; tentatively, D is TRBD1 (5 bases). CDR3 length equals 14 residues. CDR1 is MNHEY, CDR2 SVGAGI, per germline. The V gene lost 4 bases and the J gene lost 8 bases, with 17 bases spanning the gap. The CDR3 reads CASSWGRAMPEAFF. For the CDR3, the DNA is TGTGCCAGCAGTTGGGGCAGGGCGATGCCCGAAGCTTTCTTT.

The chain has TRBV5-1 and TRBJ1-2, with a possible D match to TRBD1 (5 bases). V lost 3 bases, J lost 6 bases, and 18 bases lay in between. The CDR3 runs to 15 residues. CDR1 is SGHRS and CDR2 is YFSETQ in the germline V gene. As DNA, the CDR3 is TGCGCCAGCAGCTACGCCTCGACAGCCCGGAATGGCTACACCTTC. Amino acids: CASSYASTARNGYTF.

V is TRBV30 and J is TRBJ1-5; D unresolved. CDR1 GTSNPN and CDR2 SVGIG come from the germline V gene (reference sequence). The CDR3 is 13 residues long. V was cut by 4 bases and J by 4 bases, with 11 bases left in between. The CDR3 region has the DNA TGTGCCTGGAAAGACGGAGGAAATCAGCCCCAGCATTTT. Translated, it gives CAWKDGGNQPQHF.

The chain links TRBV28 to TRBJ2-1; TRBD2 is a possible D gene (6 bases). The CDR3 is 19 residues long. Germline V gene lookup returns CDR1 MDHEN and CDR2 SYDVKM. The germline V and J ends were trimmed by 5 bases and 6 bases, with 29 bases remaining between them. The DNA for the CDR3 is TGTGCCAGCAGTCAAAGGTTCCTAGCGAGCAAGGTTAGTTTCAATGAGCAGTTCTTC. Residues: CASSQRFLASKVSFNEQFF.

This clone was counted a single time. V and J are TRBV7-2 and TRBJ1-2; possibly TRBD1 for D (5 bases). The CDR3 sequence is 15 residues long. Germline-derived CDR1 and CDR2 are SGHTA and FQGNSA. V shed 5 bases and J shed 8 bases, with 21 bases lying between them. The chain's CDR3 is CASSLSPTVGSGYTF. CDR3 nucleotide sequence: TGTGCCAGCAGCCTTAGCCCGACAGTGGGTAGCGGCTACACCTTC.

V is TRBV7-9 and J is TRBJ2-7; D is undetermined. V gave up 5 bases and J gave up 2 bases, with 16 bases separating them. In germline, CDR1 is SEHNR, CDR2 FQNEAQ (reference sequence). The CDR3 sequence is 15 residues long. The CDR3 region is CASSPRFVATYEQYF. CDR3 coding DNA: TGTGCCAGCAGCCCCCGTTTTGTGGCCACCTACGAGCAGTACTTC.

This chain links TRBV6-5 with TRBJ2-7; the match to TRBD1 covers 10 bases. The germline V gene encodes CDR1 MNHEY and CDR2 SVGAGI. The CDR3 consists of 14 residues. Trimming removed 6 bases from V and 3 bases from J; junction bases left unmatched: 5. The CDR3 DNA is TGTGCCAGCAGGCTGGGGACAGGGGACTACGAGCAGTACTTC. This gives the protein CASRLGTGDYEQYF.

In nucleotides, the CDR3 is TGTGCCAGCAGCCGGACTTACGGGAATGAGCAGTTCTTC. This sequence encodes CASSRTYGNEQFF. This sequence joins TRBV7-3 and TRBJ2-1; D possibly corresponds to TRBD2 (5 bases). The CDR3 contains 13 residues. The germline V gene has CDR1 SGHTA and CDR2 FQGTGA. V was pared by 5 bases and J by 7 bases, with 12 bases between.